These 29 T cell receptor beta chains originate from one sample sequenced in a study of blood T cell repertoires in COVID-19. Clones were read by immunoSEQ multiplex PCR, and TCRdb kept only the in-frame ones, dropping some. The sample records roughly 290,000 clones, roughly 88% being singletons. The sequencing input was peripheral blood. The origin of the receptors is a human donor with COVID-19, enrolled during active disease. The donor label of this sample is uncertain.

The rearrangement joins TRBV19 to TRBJ2-6, with a tentative D call TRBD1 (6 bases). Trimming took 1 base from V and 0 from J, leaving 13 bases between them. This CDR3 region has 18 residues. CDR1 and CDR2 from the germline V gene are LNHDA and SQIVND (reference sequence). The CDR3 bases are TGTGCCAGTAGTATAGGGGCAGGGGTTACCTCTGGGGCCAACGTCCTGACTTTC. It codes for CASSIGAGVTSGANVLTF.

This rearrangement joins TRBV7-8 to TRBJ2-1; D perhaps matches TRBD1 (5 bases). Trimming removed 0 bases from V and 4 bases from J, with 7 bases in between. Germline-derived CDR1 and CDR2 are SGHVS and FQNEAQ. The CDR3 runs to 14 residues. The CDR3 bases are TGTGCCAGCAGCTTAGCTACAGGTTACAATGAGCAGTTCTTC. Amino acid sequence: CASSLATGYNEQFF.

V usage is TRBV5-6 and J usage is TRBJ2-1, with 10 positions matching TRBD2. Trimming at V came to 3 bases and at J to 10 bases, leaving 7 bases not matched to a gene. This CDR3 is built from 14 residues. Germline V gene lookup returns CDR1 SGHDT and CDR2 YYEEEE. CDR3 nucleotide sequence: TGTGCCAGCAGCTCGCCGGGACTAGCGTACGAGCAGTTCTTC. Amino acid sequence: CASSSPGLAYEQFF.

The chain links TRBV3-1 (or the pseudogene TRBV3-2) to TRBJ1-2; D is possibly TRBD1 (6 bases). There are 14 residues in the CDR3. V shed 3 bases and J shed 4 bases, with 12 bases lying between them. Per the germline V gene, CDR1 is LGHDT and CDR2 is YNNKEL (reference sequence). The CDR3 sequence: CASSHQGLSYGYTF. CDR3 DNA sequence: TGTGCCAGCAGCCACCAGGGGTTGAGCTATGGCTACACCTTC.

On this clone: This specimen includes other DNA sequences encoding the same CDR3. The rearrangement uses TRBV11-2 and TRBJ1-5; TRBD1 is a possible D gene (5 bases). The CDR3 is 14 residues long. Germline CDR1 and CDR2: SGHAT and FQNNGV. Trimming pared 0 bases from V and 2 bases from J, leaving 5 bases between. CDR3 sequence (DNA): TGTGCCAGCAGCTTAGACAGGGGCAATCAGCCCCAGCATTTT. Protein sequence: CASSLDRGNQPQHF.

CDR3 nucleotide sequence: TGTGCCAGCAGCCCGACGTTTGATGAGGTGGAGCAGTACTTC. This sequence encodes CASSPTFDEVEQYF. V and J are TRBV9 and TRBJ2-7; no clear D gene. Trimming cost V 4 bases and J 7 bases, with 18 bases left between them. This CDR3 is built from 14 residues. The germline gives CDR1 SGDLS, CDR2 YYNGEE.

The V and J genes are TRBV6-1 and TRBJ1-5, with a weak D call TRBD1 (5 bases). This CDR3 comprises 18 residues. Germline assignment: CDR1 MNHNS and CDR2 SASEGT. Trimming cost V 2 bases and J 2 bases, with 19 bases left between them. This CDR3 is CASSELTRTPGRNQPQHF. For the CDR3, the DNA is TGTGCCAGCAGTGAATTAACCCGGACACCCGGACGCAATCAGCCCCAGCATTTT.

The V call is TRBV5-4, the J call TRBJ2-1; D perhaps matches TRBD1 (6 bases). This CDR3 region has 13 residues. Germline CDR1 and CDR2: SGHNT and YYREEE (reference sequence). Trimming took off 5 bases at V and 6 bases at J, with 12 bases between the two ends. CDR3 DNA sequence: TGTGCCAGCAGGCCGACAGGTTCCAATGAGCAGTTCTTC. It specifies CASRPTGSNEQFF.

The CDR3 sequence: CASSVDEGGTEAFF. Written as DNA, the CDR3 is TGCGCCAGCAGTGTGGACGAAGGAGGGACTGAAGCTTTCTTT. V usage is TRBV10-2 and J usage is TRBJ1-1, with no clear D. V was clipped by 4 bases and J by 5 bases, with 14 bases between them. This CDR3 has 14 amino acids. Germline CDR1 reads WSHSY; CDR2 reads SAAADI.

This clone has just one count. The chain joins TRBV5-1 to TRBJ1-6; tentatively, D is TRBD1 (6 bases). Per germline, CDR1 SGHRS and CDR2 YFSETQ. CDR3 size: 13 residues. Trimming pared 7 bases from V and 7 bases from J, leaving 12 bases between. CDR3 nucleotides: TGCGCCAGCTGGGACACCCAGAATTCACCCCTCCACTTT. Translation: CASWDTQNSPLHF.

The rearrangement links TRBV11-3 to TRBJ2-3; the D is unclear. CDR3 length equals 12 residues. The germline V gene has CDR1 SGHNT and CDR2 YENEEA. Trimming left V 3 bases short and J 5 bases short, with 6 bases between. The CDR3 protein is CASSLVGDTQYF. Here the CDR3 DNA reads TGTGCCAGCAGCTTGGTCGGAGATACGCAGTATTTT.

This clone was seen once. This chain connects TRBV27 to TRBJ2-7, with 7 positions matching TRBD1. Germline V CDR1 and CDR2: MNHEY, SMNVEV (reference sequence). After removal of 2 bases from V and 3 bases from J, the junction contained 10 bases not matched to a gene. The CDR3 spans 16 residues. The CDR3 is CASSLTDRKTIYEQYF. For the CDR3, the DNA is TGTGCCAGCAGTTTAACGGACAGGAAGACTATCTACGAGCAGTACTTC.

V usage is TRBV28 and J usage is TRBJ1-1; unclear D gene. The germline gives CDR1 MDHEN, CDR2 SYDVKM. The CDR3 runs 10 residues. Deletions cut 7 bases from V and 10 bases from J, with 10 bases between. For the CDR3, the DNA is TGTGCCAGCATCCGGGAGAGAGCTTTCTTT. This translates into CASIRERAFF.

This clone was picked up one time. The rearrangement links TRBV30 to TRBJ2-7; a possible D gene is TRBD1 (5 bases). The germline CDR1 and CDR2 sequences are GTSNPN and SVGIG (reference sequence). Trimming left V 7 bases short and J 1 base short, with 14 bases between. The CDR3 is 13 residues long. CDR3 sequence: CASTEDTSYEQYF. The CDR3 DNA is TGTGCCTCTACAGAGGACACATCCTACGAGCAGTACTTC.

This chain connects TRBV28 to TRBJ1-1; D may be TRBD1 (5 bases). This CDR3 has 13 amino acids. Trimming removed 5 bases at V and 4 bases at J, with 11 bases between. Looked up from germline, CDR1 is MDHEN and CDR2 is SYDVKM. CDR3: CASSEAGPTEAFF. Written as DNA, the CDR3 is TGTGCCAGCAGTGAGGCAGGGCCCACTGAAGCTTTCTTT.

This chain joins TRBV11-2 and TRBJ2-5; 11 bases line up with TRBD1. The germline V gene has CDR1 SGHAT and CDR2 FQNNGV. The CDR3 consists of 15 residues. Trimming cost V 5 bases and J 2 bases; bases outside gene matches: 4. The CDR3 reads CASSRDRGKQETQYF. CDR3 sequence (DNA): TGTGCCAGCAGCAGGGACAGGGGGAAGCAAGAGACCCAGTACTTC. Complete variable domain (other parts from reference TRBV11-2 and TRBJ2-5): EAGVAQSPRYKIIEKRQSVAFWCNPISGHATLYWYQQILGQGPKLLIQFQNNGVVDDSQLPKDRFSAERLKGVDSTLKIQPAKLEDSAVYLCASSRDRGKQETQYFGPGTRLLVL.

This chain links TRBV27 with TRBJ2-7, with 10 bases aligning to TRBD1. Germline V gene sequence: CDR1 MNHEY, CDR2 SMNVEV (reference sequence). With 4 bases clipped from V and 6 bases from J, the junction kept 6 bases outside the gene matches. The CDR3 contains 14 residues. The CDR3 region has the DNA TGTGCCAGCAGTTCCTGGGGACAGGGGCTCGAGCAGTACTTC. It encodes CASSSWGQGLEQYF.

This clone was recorded a few times. V usage is TRBV5-6 and J usage is TRBJ1-4; D gene ambiguous. The V and J ends lost 4 bases and 0 bases respectively, with 7 bases between them. The CDR3 extends over 14 amino acids. The germline gives CDR1 SGHDT, CDR2 YYEEEE. CDR3 loop: CASSPGATNEKLFF. The DNA of the CDR3 is TGTGCCAGCAGCCCGGGTGCAACTAATGAAAAACTGTTTTTT.

This rearrangement joins TRBV11-2 to TRBJ1-3; D is unresolved. The CDR3 sequence is 14 residues long. The V end lost 7 bases, the J end lost 1 base, and 11 bases lay between the germline ends. Germline CDR1 SGHAT, CDR2 FQNNGV. The CDR3 reads CASTLWQSGNTIYF. CDR3 bases: TGTGCCAGCACCCTCTGGCAATCTGGAAACACCATATATTTT.

This clone was counted only a few times. V usage is TRBV7-6 and J usage is TRBJ1-5; the D gene is possibly TRBD1 (5 bases). This CDR3 contains 15 residues. V was trimmed by 1 base and J by 3 bases, leaving 10 bases between them. Germline V gene data show CDR1 as SGHVS and CDR2 as FNYEAQ. CDR3 nucleotide sequence: TGTGCCAGCAGCTTAGGAGGCAGGGACAATCAGCCCCAGCATTTT. Its translation: CASSLGGRDNQPQHF. The full variable domain, its missing parts supplied by reference TRBV7-6 and TRBJ1-5, is GAGVSQSPRYKVTKRGQDVALRCDPISGHVSLYWYRQALGQGPEFLTYFNYEAQQDKSGLPNDRFSAERPEGSISTLTIQRTEQRDSAMYRCASSLGGRDNQPQHFGDGTRLSIL.

This clone was observed a few times. The J gene is TRBJ2-7, the V gene TRBV7-2; possible D gene TRBD1, 6 bases. V dropped 4 bases and J dropped 4 bases, with 20 bases sitting between them. This CDR3 spans 16 amino acids. From germline, CDR1 is SGHTA and CDR2 FQGNSA. The CDR3 DNA sequence: TGTGCCAGCAGCTCCCAGACTCCATCGAGGGGGTACGAGCAGTACTTC. Its protein product is CASSSQTPSRGYEQYF.

The V gene is TRBV27, the J gene TRBJ1-2, with 7 bases identical to TRBD1. The CDR3 has 13 amino acids. Germline values: CDR1 MNHEY, CDR2 SMNVEV (reference sequence). The V segment lost 4 bases and the J segment 8 bases; nucleotides outside the gene matches: 7. This chain's CDR3 is CASSYDREGGYTF. The CDR3 DNA follows: TGTGCCAGCAGTTACGACAGGGAAGGGGGCTACACCTTC.

The chain couples TRBV6-2 or TRBV6-3 to TRBJ1-1; 10 bases fit TRBD1. The trim removed 3 bases at V and 5 bases at J, leaving 9 bases unmatched. Germline V gives CDR1 MNHEY, CDR2 SVGEGT. The CDR3 consists of 16 residues. CDR3 amino acids: CASSYSLGQGGTEAFF. The CDR3, as DNA: TGTGCCAGCAGTTATTCTTTAGGACAGGGGGGAACTGAAGCTTTCTTT.

The rearrangement links TRBV9 to TRBJ2-7; no definite D call. The CDR3 runs 12 residues. CDR1 and CDR2 from the germline V gene are SGDLS and YYNGEE. Trimming took off 1 base at V and 5 bases at J, with 7 bases between the two ends. CDR3 bases: TGTGCCAGCAGCGTAACAAGCGACGAGCAGTACTTC. Translation: CASSVTSDEQYF. The complete variable domain, with remaining parts taken from reference TRBV9 and TRBJ2-7, reads DSGVTQTPKHLITATGQRVTLRCSPRSGDLSVYWYQQSLDQGLQFLIQYYNGEERAKGNILERFSAQQFPDLHSELNLSSLELGDSALYFCASSVTSDEQYFGPGTRLTVT.

This clone was detected once. The rearrangement uses TRBV4-2 and TRBJ1-1; D is uncertain. CDR1 and CDR2 (germline): LGHNA, YNFKEQ. Trimming took off 1 base at V and 3 bases at J, with 15 bases between the two ends. CDR3 size: 16 residues. The CDR3 spells CASSQGRTAEYTEAFF. The DNA for the CDR3 is TGTGCCAGCAGCCAAGGTCGTACAGCCGAGTACACTGAAGCTTTCTTT.

This chain connects TRBV6-1 to TRBJ2-5, with D possibly matching TRBD2 (5 bases). CDR3 length: 14 residues. Trimming pared 3 bases from V and 4 bases from J, leaving 12 bases between. The germline CDR1 and CDR2 sequences are MNHNS and SASEGT. The CDR3 loop reads CASSESGVGETQYF. In DNA, the CDR3 is TGTGCCAGCAGTGAGTCCGGGGTCGGAGAGACCCAGTACTTC.

The V call is TRBV7-2, the J call TRBJ2-1, with 11 bases identical to TRBD2. Unmatched junction bases numbered 4, after V lost 4 bases and J lost 5 bases. The CDR3 extends over 15 amino acids. Per the germline V gene, CDR1 is SGHTA and CDR2 is FQGNSA. The CDR3 region is CASSSRLAGNNEQFF. The CDR3 bases are TGTGCCAGCAGCTCGCGACTAGCGGGAAACAATGAGCAGTTCTTC.

The CDR3 bases are TGTGCCAGCAGGCAGGGACTATCGTCAGATACGCAGTATTTT. It yields the protein CASRQGLSSDTQYF. The gene calls are TRBV6-4 and TRBJ2-3, with 7 bases lining up with TRBD2. V shed 6 bases and J 4 bases; nucleotides not matched to a gene: 7. Germline loops: CDR1 MRHNA, CDR2 SNTAGT. The CDR3 totals 14 residues.

The chain recombines TRBV19 with TRBJ1-1, with 7 bases matching TRBD1. Trimming removed 7 bases from V and 11 bases from J; junction bases left unmatched: 16. This CDR3 is built from 14 residues. Germline V CDR1 and CDR2: LNHDA, SQIVND (reference sequence). The DNA for the CDR3 is TGTGCCAGTATTCCCGGGACAGAGGTATTTGAGGCTTTCTTT. It codes for CASIPGTEVFEAFF.